This TCR beta chain was identified during a study of T cell repertoires in cytomegalovirus infection. This clonotype was seen ten or more times. What it binds is unknown. One entry per CDR3 protein results from TCRdb running MiXCR on the reads. Of roughly 990,000 distinct CDR3 sequences listed, approximately 31% were seen once; the top ten hold over 10%. CDR3 length: 15 amino acids. From germline, CDR1 is MGHRA and CDR2 YSYEKL. V trimming: 4 bases; J trimming: 4 bases; junction bases outside the gene matches: 7. Findings of the study overall: Within the response measured ex vivo, HLA-C-restricted CMV-specific TCR beta clonotypes were dominant.

The sequenced sample was cultured CD8+ T cells from PBMCs, obtained from culture after CMV antigen stimulation. The receptor comes from a human donor in good health (CMV status not recorded). Some clones in this sample may be carry-over from other donors' samples. This chain uses TRBV4-1 with TRBJ1-2; 9 nucleotides agree with TRBD1. CDR3 loop: CASSLEDRGSYGYTF. The CDR3 DNA reads as TGCGCCAGCAGCCTCGAGGACAGGGGAAGCTATGGCTACACCTTC.